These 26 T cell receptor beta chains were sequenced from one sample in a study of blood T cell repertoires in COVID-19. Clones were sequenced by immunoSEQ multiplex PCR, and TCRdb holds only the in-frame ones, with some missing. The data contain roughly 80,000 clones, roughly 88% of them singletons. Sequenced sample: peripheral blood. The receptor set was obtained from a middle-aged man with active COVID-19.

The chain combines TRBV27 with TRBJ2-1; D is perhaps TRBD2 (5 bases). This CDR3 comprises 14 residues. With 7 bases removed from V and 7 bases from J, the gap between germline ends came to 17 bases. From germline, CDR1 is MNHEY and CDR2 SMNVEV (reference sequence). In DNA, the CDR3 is TGTGCCAGCACCTCCAGCGGCGGGTGGAATGAGCAGTTCTTC. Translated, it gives CASTSSGGWNEQFF.

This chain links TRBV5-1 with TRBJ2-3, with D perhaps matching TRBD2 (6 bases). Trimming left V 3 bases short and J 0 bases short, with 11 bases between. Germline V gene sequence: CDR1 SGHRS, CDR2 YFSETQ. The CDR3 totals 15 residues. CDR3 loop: CASSSGDSSTDTQYF. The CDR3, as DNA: TGCGCCAGCAGCTCTGGGGACTCTAGCACAGATACGCAGTATTTT.

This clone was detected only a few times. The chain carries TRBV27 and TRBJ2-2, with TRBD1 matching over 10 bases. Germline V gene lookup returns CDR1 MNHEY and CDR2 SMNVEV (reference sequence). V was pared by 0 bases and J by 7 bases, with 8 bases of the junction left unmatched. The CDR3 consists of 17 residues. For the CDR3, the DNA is TGTGCCAGCAGTTTATCGGTCCAGACAGGGGGCCTCGGGGAGCTGTTTTTT. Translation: CASSLSVQTGGLGELFF.

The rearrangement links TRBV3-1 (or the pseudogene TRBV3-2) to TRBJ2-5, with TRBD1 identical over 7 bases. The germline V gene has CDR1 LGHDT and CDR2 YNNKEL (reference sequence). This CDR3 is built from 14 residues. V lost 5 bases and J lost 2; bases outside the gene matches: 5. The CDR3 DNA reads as TGTGCCAGCAGCTCACCGGGACAGCAAGAGACCCAGTACTTC. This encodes CASSSPGQQETQYF.

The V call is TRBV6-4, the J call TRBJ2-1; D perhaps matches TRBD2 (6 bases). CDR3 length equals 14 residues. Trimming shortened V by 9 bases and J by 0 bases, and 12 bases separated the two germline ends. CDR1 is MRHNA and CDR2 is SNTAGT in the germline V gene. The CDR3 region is CASRLDSSYNEQFF. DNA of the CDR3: TGTGCCAGTCGACTAGATAGCTCCTACAATGAGCAGTTCTTC.

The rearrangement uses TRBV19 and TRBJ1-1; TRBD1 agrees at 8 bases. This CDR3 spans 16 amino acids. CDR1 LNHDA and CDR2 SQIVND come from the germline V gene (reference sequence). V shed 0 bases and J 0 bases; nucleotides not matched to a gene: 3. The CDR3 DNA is TGTGCCAGTAGTATAGATGCAGGGGGCATGAACACTGAAGCTTTCTTT. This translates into CASSIDAGGMNTEAFF.

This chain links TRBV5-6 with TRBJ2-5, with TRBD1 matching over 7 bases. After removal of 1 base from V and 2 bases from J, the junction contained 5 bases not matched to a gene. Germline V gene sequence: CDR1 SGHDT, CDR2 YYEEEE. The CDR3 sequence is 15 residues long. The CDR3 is CASSLYDRVQETQYF. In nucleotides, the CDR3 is TGTGCCAGCAGCTTGTACGACAGGGTTCAAGAGACCCAGTACTTC. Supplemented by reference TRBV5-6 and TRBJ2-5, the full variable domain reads DAGVTQSPTHLIKTRGQQVTLRCSPKSGHDTVSWYQQALGQGPQFIFQYYEEEERQRGNFPDRFSGHQFPNYSSELNVNALLLGDSALYLCASSLYDRVQETQYFGPGTRLLVL.

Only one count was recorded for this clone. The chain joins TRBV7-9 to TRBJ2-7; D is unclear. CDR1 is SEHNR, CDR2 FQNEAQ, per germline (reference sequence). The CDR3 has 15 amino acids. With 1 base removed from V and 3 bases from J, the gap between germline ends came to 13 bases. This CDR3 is CASSLGMEPIYEQYF. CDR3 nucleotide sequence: TGTGCCAGCAGCTTAGGCATGGAGCCGATCTACGAGCAGTACTTC.

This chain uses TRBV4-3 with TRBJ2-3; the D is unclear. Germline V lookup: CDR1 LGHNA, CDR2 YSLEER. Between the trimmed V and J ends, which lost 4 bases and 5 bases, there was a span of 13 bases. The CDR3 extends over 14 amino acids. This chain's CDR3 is CASSLTRARDTQYF. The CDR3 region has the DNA TGCGCCAGCAGCCTAACCCGAGCAAGAGATACGCAGTATTTT.

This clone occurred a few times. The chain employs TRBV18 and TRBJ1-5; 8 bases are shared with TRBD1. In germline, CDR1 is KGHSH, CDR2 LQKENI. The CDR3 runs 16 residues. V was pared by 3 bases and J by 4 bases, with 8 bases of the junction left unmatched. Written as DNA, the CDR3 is TGTGCCAGCTCACCCCCGTCAGGGGGCCGGAATCAGCCCCAGCATTTT. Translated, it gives CASSPPSGGRNQPQHF.

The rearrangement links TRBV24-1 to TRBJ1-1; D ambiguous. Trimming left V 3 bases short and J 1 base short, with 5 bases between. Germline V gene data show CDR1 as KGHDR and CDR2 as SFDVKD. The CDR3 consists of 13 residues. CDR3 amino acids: CATSDRGNTEAFF. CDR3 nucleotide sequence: TGTGCCACCAGTGATCGGGGGAACACTGAAGCTTTCTTT.

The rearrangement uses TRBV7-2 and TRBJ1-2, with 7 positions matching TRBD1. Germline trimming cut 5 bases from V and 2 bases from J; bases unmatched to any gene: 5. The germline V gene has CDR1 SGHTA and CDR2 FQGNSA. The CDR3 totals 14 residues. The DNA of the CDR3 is TGTGCCAGCAGCCCACAGGGGACGAACTATGGCTACACCTTC. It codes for CASSPQGTNYGYTF. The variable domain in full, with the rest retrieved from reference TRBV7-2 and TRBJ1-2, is GAGVSQSPSNKVTEKGKDVELRCDPISGHTALYWYRQSLGQGLEFLIYFQGNSAPDKSGLPSDRFSAERTGGSVSTLTIQRTQQEDSAVYLCASSPQGTNYGYTFGSGTRLTVV.

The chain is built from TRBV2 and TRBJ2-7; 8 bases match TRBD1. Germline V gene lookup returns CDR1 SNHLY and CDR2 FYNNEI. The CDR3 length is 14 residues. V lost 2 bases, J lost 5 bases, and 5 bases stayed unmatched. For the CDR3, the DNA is TGTGCCAGCAGTGAAACCGGGACAGGCGACGAGCAGTACTTC. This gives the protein CASSETGTGDEQYF.

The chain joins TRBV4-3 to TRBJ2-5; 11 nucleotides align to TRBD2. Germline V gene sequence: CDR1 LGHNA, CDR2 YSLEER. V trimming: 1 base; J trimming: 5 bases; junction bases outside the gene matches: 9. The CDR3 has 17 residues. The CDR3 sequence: CASSQALAGGSWETQYF. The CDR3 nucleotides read TGCGCCAGCAGCCAAGCTCTAGCGGGAGGAAGTTGGGAGACCCAGTACTTC.

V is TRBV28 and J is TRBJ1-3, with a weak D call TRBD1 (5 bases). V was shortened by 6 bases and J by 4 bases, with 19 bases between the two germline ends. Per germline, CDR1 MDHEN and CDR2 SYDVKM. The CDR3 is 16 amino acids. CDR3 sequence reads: CASSPQTATLGNTIYF. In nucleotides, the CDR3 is TGTGCCAGCAGCCCGCAGACAGCGACTCTGGGAAACACCATATATTTT.

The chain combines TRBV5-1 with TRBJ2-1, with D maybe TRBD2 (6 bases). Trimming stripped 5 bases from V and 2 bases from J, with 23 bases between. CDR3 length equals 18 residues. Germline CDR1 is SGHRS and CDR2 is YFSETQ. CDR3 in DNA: TGCGCCAGCAGTCCCGGACTACCCAATAGTGGAGCCTACAATGAGCAGTTCTTC. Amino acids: CASSPGLPNSGAYNEQFF.

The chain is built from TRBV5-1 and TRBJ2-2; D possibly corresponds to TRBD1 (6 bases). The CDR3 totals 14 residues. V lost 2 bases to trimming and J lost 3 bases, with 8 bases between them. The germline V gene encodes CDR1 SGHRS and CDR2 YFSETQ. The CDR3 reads CASSLNRDTGELFF. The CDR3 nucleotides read TGCGCCAGCAGCTTAAACAGGGACACCGGGGAGCTGTTTTTT. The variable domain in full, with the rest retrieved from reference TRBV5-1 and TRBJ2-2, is KAGVTQTPRYLIKTRGQQVTLSCSPISGHRSVSWYQQTPGQGLQFLFEYFSETQRNKGNFPGRFSGRQFSNSRSEMNVSTLELGDSALYLCASSLNRDTGELFFGEGSRLTVL.

In nucleotides, the CDR3 is TGTGCCAGCCGGCGGACAGGGCGCTCTGGAAACACCATATATTTT. Protein product: CASRRTGRSGNTIYF. This sequence joins TRBV6-5 and TRBJ1-3; 8 nucleotides line up with TRBD1. Trimming removed 8 bases from V and 0 bases from J; junction bases left unmatched: 6. Germline values: CDR1 MNHEY, CDR2 SVGAGI. The CDR3 runs 15 residues.

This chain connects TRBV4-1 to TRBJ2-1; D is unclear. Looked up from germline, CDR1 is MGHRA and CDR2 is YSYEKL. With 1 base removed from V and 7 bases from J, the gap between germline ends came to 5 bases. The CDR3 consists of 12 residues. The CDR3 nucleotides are TGCGCCAGCAGCCAAGTTCGGAATGAGCAGTTCTTC. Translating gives CASSQVRNEQFF.

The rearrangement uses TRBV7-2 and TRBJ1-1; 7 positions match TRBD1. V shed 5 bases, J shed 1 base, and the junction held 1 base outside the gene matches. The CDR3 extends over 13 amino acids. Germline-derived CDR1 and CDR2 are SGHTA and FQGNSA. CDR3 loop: CASSRDRNTEAFF. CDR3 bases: TGTGCCAGCAGCAGGGACAGGAACACTGAAGCTTTCTTT.

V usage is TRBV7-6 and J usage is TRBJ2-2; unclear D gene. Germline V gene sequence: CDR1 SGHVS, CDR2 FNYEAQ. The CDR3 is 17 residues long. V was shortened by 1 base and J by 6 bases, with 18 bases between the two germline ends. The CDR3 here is CASSLVAVTPSPGELFF. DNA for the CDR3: TGTGCCAGCAGCTTAGTAGCCGTTACCCCGTCCCCCGGGGAGCTGTTTTTT.

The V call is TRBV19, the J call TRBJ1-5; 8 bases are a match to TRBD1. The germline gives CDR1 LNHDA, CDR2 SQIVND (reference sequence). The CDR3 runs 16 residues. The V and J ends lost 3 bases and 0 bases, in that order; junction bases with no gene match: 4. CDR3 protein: CASSIWGQDSNQPQHF. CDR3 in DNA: TGTGCCAGTAGTATTTGGGGACAGGATAGCAATCAGCCCCAGCATTTT.

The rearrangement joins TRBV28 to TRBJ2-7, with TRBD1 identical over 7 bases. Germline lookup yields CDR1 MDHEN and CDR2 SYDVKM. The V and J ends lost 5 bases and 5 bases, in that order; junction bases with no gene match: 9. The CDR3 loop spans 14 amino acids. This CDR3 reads CASSGEGAINEQYF. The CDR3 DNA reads TGTGCCAGCAGTGGCGAGGGGGCGATCAACGAGCAGTACTTC.

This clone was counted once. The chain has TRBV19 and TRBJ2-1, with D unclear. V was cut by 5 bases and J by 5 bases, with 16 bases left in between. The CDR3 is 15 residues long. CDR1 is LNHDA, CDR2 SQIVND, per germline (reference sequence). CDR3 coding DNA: TGTGCCAGTAGTCCACACCGGGTTAATGACAATGAGCAGTTCTTC. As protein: CASSPHRVNDNEQFF. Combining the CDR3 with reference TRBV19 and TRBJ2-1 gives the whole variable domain DGGITQSPKYLFRKEGQNVTLSCEQNLNHDAMYWYRQDPGQGLRLIYYSQIVNDFQKGDIAEGYSVSREKKESFPLTVTSAQKNPTAFYLCASSPHRVNDNEQFFGPGTRLTVL.

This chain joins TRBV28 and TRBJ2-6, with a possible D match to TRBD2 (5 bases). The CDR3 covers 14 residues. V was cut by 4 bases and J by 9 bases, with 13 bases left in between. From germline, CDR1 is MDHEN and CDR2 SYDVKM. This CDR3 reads CASSYLAGGNVLTF. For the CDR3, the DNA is TGTGCCAGCAGTTATCTGGCGGGTGGCAACGTCCTGACTTTC.

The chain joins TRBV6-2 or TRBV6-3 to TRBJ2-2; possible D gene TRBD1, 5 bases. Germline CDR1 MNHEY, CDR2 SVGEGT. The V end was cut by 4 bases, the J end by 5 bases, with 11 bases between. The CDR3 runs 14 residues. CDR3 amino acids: CASSSNRKTGELFF. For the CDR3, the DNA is TGTGCCAGCAGTTCCAACAGGAAAACCGGGGAGCTGTTTTTT.